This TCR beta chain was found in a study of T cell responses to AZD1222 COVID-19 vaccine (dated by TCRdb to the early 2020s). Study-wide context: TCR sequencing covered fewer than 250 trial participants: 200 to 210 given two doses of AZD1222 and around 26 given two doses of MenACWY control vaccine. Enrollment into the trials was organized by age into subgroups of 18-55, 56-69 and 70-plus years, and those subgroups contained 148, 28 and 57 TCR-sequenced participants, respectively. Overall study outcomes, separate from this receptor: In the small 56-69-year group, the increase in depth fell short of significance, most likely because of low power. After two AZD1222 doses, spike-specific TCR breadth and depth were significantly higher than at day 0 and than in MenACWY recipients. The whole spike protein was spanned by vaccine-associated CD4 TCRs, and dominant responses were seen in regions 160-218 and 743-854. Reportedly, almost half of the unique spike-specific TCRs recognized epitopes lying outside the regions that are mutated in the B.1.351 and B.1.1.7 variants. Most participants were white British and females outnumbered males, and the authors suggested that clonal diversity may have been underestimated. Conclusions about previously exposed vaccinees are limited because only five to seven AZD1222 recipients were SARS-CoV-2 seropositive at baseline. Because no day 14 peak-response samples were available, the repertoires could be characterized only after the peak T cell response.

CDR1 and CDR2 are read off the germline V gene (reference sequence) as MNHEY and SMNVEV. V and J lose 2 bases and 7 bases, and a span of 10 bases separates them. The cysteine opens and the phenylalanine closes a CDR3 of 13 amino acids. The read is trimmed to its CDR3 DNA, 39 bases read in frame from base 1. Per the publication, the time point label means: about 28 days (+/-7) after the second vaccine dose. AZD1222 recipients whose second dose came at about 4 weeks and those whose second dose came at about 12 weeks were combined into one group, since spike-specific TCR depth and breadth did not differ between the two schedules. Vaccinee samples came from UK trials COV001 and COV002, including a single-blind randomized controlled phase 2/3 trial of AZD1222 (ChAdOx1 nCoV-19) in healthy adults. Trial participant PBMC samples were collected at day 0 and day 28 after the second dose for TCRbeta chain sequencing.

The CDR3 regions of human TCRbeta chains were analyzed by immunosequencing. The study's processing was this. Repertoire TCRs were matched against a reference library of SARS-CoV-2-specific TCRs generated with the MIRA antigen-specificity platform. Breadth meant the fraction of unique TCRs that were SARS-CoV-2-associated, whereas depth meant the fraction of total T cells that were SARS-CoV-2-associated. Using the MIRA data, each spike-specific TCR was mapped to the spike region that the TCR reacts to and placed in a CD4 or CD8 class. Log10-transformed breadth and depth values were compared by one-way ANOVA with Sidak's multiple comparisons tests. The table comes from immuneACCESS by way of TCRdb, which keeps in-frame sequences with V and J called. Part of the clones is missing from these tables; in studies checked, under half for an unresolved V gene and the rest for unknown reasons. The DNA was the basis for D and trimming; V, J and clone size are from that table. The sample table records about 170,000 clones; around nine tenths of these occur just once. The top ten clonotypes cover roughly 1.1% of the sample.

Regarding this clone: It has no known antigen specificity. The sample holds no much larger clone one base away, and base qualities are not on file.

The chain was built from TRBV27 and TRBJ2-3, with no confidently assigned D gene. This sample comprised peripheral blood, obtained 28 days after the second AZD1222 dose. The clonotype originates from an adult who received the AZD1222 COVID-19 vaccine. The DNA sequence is TGTGCCAGCAGTTTAGGTGTGAAGAATACGCAGTATTTT. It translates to CASSLGVKNTQYF.